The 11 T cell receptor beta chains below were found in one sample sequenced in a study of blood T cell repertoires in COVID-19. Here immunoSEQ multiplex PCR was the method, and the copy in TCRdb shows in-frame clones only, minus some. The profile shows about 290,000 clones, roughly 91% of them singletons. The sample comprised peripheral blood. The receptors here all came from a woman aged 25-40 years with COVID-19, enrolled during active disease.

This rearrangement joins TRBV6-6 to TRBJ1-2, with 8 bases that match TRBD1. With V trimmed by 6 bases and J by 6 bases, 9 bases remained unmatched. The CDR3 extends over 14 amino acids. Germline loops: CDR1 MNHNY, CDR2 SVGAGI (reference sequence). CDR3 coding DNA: TGTGCCAGCAGAGAAACAGGGGGGGTCGATGGCTACACCTTC. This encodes CASRETGGVDGYTF.

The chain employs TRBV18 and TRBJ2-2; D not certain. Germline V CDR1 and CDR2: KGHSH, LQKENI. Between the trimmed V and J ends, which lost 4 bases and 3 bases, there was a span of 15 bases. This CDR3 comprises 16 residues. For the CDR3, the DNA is TGTGCCAGCTCACTCCCGGTGGGTCGGGACACCGGGGAGCTGTTTTTT. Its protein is CASSLPVGRDTGELFF.

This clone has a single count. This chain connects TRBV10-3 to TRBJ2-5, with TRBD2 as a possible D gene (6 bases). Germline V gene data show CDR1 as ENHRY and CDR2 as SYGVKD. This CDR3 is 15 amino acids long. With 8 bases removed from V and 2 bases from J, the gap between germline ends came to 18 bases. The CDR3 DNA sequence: TGTGCCATCGGCGGCGGGGTGGGAGCACAAGAGACCCAGTACTTC. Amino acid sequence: CAIGGGVGAQETQYF.

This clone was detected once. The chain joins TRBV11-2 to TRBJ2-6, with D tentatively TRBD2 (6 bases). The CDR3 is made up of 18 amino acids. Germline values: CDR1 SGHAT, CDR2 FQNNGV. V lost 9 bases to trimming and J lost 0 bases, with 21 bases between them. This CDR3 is CASTHDFSGTSGANVLTF. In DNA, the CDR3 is TGTGCCAGTACACACGATTTTAGCGGAACCTCTGGGGCCAACGTCCTGACTTTC.

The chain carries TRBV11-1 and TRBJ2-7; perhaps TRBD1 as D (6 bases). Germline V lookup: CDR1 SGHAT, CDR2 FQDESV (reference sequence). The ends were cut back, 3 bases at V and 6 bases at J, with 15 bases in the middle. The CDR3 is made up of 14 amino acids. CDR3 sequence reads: CASSFDRSISEQYF. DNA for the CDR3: TGTGCCAGCAGCTTTGACAGGAGTATATCCGAGCAGTACTTC.

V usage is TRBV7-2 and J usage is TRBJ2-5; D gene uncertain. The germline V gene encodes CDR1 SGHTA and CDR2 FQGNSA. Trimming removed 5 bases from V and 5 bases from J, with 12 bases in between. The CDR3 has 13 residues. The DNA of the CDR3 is TGTGCCAGCAGCATCTCGACGAGGGAGACCCAGTACTTC. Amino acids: CASSISTRETQYF.

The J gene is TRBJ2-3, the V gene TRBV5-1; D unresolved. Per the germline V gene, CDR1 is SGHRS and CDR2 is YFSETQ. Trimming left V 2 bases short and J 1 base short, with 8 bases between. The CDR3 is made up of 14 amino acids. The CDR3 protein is CASSLFPGTDTQYF. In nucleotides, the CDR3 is TGCGCCAGCAGCTTATTCCCCGGCACAGATACGCAGTATTTT.

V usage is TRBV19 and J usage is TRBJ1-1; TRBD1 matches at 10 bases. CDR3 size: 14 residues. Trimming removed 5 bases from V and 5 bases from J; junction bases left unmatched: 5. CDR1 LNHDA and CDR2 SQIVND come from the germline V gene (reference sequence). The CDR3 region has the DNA TGTGCCAGTAGTCGACAGGGGGCAGGTACTGAAGCTTTCTTT. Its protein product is CASSRQGAGTEAFF.

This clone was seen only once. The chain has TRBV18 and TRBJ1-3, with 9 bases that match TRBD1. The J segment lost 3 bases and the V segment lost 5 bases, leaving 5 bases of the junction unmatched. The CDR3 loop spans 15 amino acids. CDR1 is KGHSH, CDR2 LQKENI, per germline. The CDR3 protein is CASSVQGALGNTIYF. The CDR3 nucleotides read TGTGCCAGCTCAGTACAGGGGGCGCTTGGAAACACCATATATTTT.

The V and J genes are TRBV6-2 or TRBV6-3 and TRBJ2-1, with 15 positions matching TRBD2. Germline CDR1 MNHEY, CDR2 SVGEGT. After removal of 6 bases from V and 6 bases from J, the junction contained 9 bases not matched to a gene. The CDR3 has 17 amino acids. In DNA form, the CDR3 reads TGTGCCAGCAGCCCTGGACTAGCGGGGGGGTCTAGCAATGAGCAGTTCTTC. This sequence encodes CASSPGLAGGSSNEQFF.

CDR3: CASSSGLAGGPSTDTQYF. CDR3 sequence (DNA): TGTGCCAGCAGCTCGGGACTAGCGGGGGGGCCGAGCACAGATACGCAGTATTTT. The chain combines TRBV11-2 with TRBJ2-3, with TRBD2 identical over 16 bases. J lost 0 bases, V lost 4 bases, and 4 bases had no gene match. The CDR3 extends over 18 amino acids. CDR1 and CDR2 (germline): SGHAT, FQNNGV.